The entry that follows covers one TCR beta chain sequence. The sample originates from a study of blood T cell repertoires in COVID-19. Study-level information: The study drew acute and convalescent COVID-19 samples from the United States, Italy and Spain. Sources were T cells, B-cell-depleted T cells, or PBMCs; the material itself was cDNA or gDNA.

As handled by the study authors: Reference gene primer amplification gave estimated nucleated cell counts. The assay was immunoSEQ multiplex PCR, and TCRdb's table has in-frame clones only and misses some. V and J calls and clone size are copied from that table; D and trimming were computed from the DNA. The sample yields approximately 190,000 clones, around 80% seen once. V lost 0 bases, J lost 0 bases, and 8 bases lay in between. Germline CDR1 reads SQVTM; CDR2 reads ANQGSEA. The CDR3 length is 15 residues. The chain is built from TRBV29-1 and TRBJ2-2; no reliable D call. The sequence was collected from a human donor in a cohort sampled during active COVID-19. Sequenced input: peripheral blood. CDR3 in DNA: TGCAGCGTTGAAGATTGGCAGACGAACACCGGGGAGCTGTTTTTT. It encodes CSVEDWQTNTGELFF.